Each of the 23 T cell receptor beta chains below was sequenced from the same sample in a study of cytomegalovirus exposure and HLA in healthy donors (dated 2017 in TCRdb). Library generation was performed with the immunoSEQ multiplex PCR assay. For the multiplex PCR, a mixture combining 60 forward primers for TCR Vbeta segments and 13 reverse primers for TCR Jbeta segments was used. TCRdb obtained this table from immuneACCESS and retained in-frame rearrangements with V and J assigned. These tables miss some clones; where compared with another copy, unresolved V genes account for less than half of the shortfall, and the remainder is unexplained. The sample's own table lists about 200,000 clones. The top ten hold around 0.95% of the sample. The sequencing sample was made of PBMCs. The receptors come from a woman in her twenties or thirties in good health and CMV-seropositive.

The DNA for the CDR3 is TGTTGCCAGCAGTTTCCGAAAGCGGGGGATTCGAACACTGAAGCTTTCTTT. Residues: CCQQFPKAGDSNTEAFF. The genes are TRBV28 and TRBJ1-1, with D possibly matching TRBD1 (5 bases). Germline V gives CDR1 MDHEN, CDR2 SYDVKM. The CDR3 spans 17 residues.

The chain links TRBV9 to TRBJ2-3; TRBD2 matches 8 bases. Trimming took 0 bases from V and 4 from J; bases not matched to a gene: 1. The germline CDR1 and CDR2 sequences are SGDLS and YYNGEE. The CDR3 is 14 amino acids. The CDR3 DNA follows: TGTGCCAGCAGCGTAGCGGGGGGGCCAGATACGCAGTATTTT. As protein: CASSVAGGPDTQYF.

The genes are TRBV6-5 and TRBJ2-7, with D perhaps matching TRBD1 (5 bases). Looked up from germline, CDR1 is MNHEY and CDR2 is SVGAGI. The V and J ends lost 2 bases and 4 bases respectively, with 12 bases between them. The length of the CDR3 is 14 residues. DNA of the CDR3: TGTGCCAGCAGTTACGGCAGGGCGGTTTACGAGCAGTACTTC. Amino acid sequence: CASSYGRAVYEQYF.

V gene TRBV5-1 combines with J gene TRBJ1-5; no reliable D call. This CDR3 region has 15 residues. Germline V gene sequence: CDR1 SGHRS, CDR2 YFSETQ. The ends were cut back, 0 bases at V and 0 bases at J, with 7 bases in the middle. The CDR3 region has the DNA TGCGCCAGCAGCTTGGGAGGAGATAGCAATCAGCCCCAGCATTTT. The encoded protein is CASSLGGDSNQPQHF.

J is TRBJ2-2 and V is TRBV7-2, with TRBD1 identical over 9 bases. V gave up 6 bases and J gave up 5 bases; unmatched junction bases: 10. The CDR3 has 16 residues. Germline CDR1 reads SGHTA; CDR2 reads FQGNSA. The CDR3 protein is CASSYAPGQGTGELFF. The CDR3 region has the DNA TGTGCCAGCAGTTACGCTCCGGGACAGGGTACCGGGGAGCTGTTTTTT. The full variable domain, with the rest looked up from reference TRBV7-2 and TRBJ2-2, is GAGVSQSPSNKVTEKGKDVELRCDPISGHTALYWYRQSLGQGLEFLIYFQGNSAPDKSGLPSDRFSAERTGGSVSTLTIQRTQQEDSAVYLCASSYAPGQGTGELFFGEGSRLTVL.

This chain links TRBV27 with TRBJ1-5; unclear D gene. The CDR3 spans 13 residues. V dropped 2 bases and J dropped 4 bases, with 6 bases sitting between them. Germline V gene lookup returns CDR1 MNHEY and CDR2 SMNVEV (reference sequence). The CDR3 loop reads CASSLQFNQPQHF. CDR3 DNA: TGTGCCAGCAGTTTACAGTTTAATCAGCCCCAGCATTTT.

As concerns this clone: Other nucleotide sequences from this sample produce the same CDR3. V gene TRBV5-4 combines with J gene TRBJ1-4, with D tentatively TRBD1 (5 bases). CDR1 is SGHNT, CDR2 YYREEE, per germline (reference sequence). Trimming removed 2 bases at V and 0 bases at J, with 8 bases between. CDR3 length: 15 amino acids. The CDR3 is CASSFGGTTNEKLFF. The CDR3 DNA is TGTGCCAGCAGCTTCGGGGGGACAACTAATGAAAAACTGTTTTTT.

The chain employs TRBV6-1 and TRBJ2-7; 9 bases agree with TRBD1. V trimming: 5 bases; J trimming: 6 bases; junction bases outside the gene matches: 5. Germline V gene data show CDR1 as MNHNS and CDR2 as SASEGT. This CDR3 region has 13 residues. CDR3 DNA sequence: TGTGCCAGCAGTCTCGGACAGGGGCGCGAGCAGTACTTC. It translates to CASSLGQGREQYF.

A note on this clone: The same CDR3 arises from other DNA sequences in this sample as well. This sequence joins TRBV2 and TRBJ2-1, with D perhaps matching TRBD2 (6 bases). Trimming removed 6 bases at V and 6 bases at J, with 9 bases between. From germline, CDR1 is SNHLY and CDR2 FYNNEI. The CDR3 loop spans 12 amino acids. The CDR3 is CASRGGGNEQFF. The CDR3 nucleotides read TGTGCCAGCAGGGGAGGCGGCAATGAGCAGTTCTTC.

The V and J genes are TRBV7-2 and TRBJ2-5; possibly TRBD1 for D (5 bases). With the DNA end fitting TRBJ2-7 better, the J assignment may be wrong. CDR3 length: 14 amino acids. Germline V gene lookup returns CDR1 SGHTA and CDR2 FQGNSA. The DNA of the CDR3 is TGTGCCAGCAGCCTCAGGACACCAACCTACGAGCAGTACTTC. Translating it yields CASSLRTPTYEQYF.

The rearrangement links TRBV11-2 to TRBJ2-3, with 8 bases lining up with TRBD2. The V and J ends lost 5 bases and 4 bases, in that order; junction bases with no gene match: 14. This CDR3 comprises 17 residues. Germline CDR1 reads SGHAT; CDR2 reads FQNNGV. CDR3 in DNA: TGTGCCAGCAGCCACTACCTAGCGGGCGGGAGGCCAGATACGCAGTATTTT. This sequence encodes CASSHYLAGGRPDTQYF.

The J gene is TRBJ1-3, the V gene TRBV5-1, with D uncertain. Trimming shortened V by 0 bases and J by 0 bases, and 7 bases separated the two germline ends. The CDR3 covers 15 residues. Germline V gene data show CDR1 as SGHRS and CDR2 as YFSETQ. The CDR3 here is CASSLGVISGNTIYF. The DNA of the CDR3 is TGCGCCAGCAGCTTGGGCGTCATCTCTGGAAACACCATATATTTT.

Concerning this clone: Other DNA sequences in this specimen translate into the identical CDR3. V and J are TRBV28 and TRBJ1-2; 7 bases agree with TRBD1. Trimming took 2 bases from V and 7 from J; bases not matched to a gene: 4. Germline V gene lookup returns CDR1 MDHEN and CDR2 SYDVKM. The CDR3 is 13 residues long. In DNA, the CDR3 is TGTGCCAGCAGTTTAGACAGGGTTGGTGGCTACACCTTC. The encoded protein is CASSLDRVGGYTF.

The chain carries TRBV5-4 and TRBJ2-1; 8 bases match TRBD2. Trimming cost V 1 base and J 8 bases; bases outside gene matches: 8. The CDR3 runs 15 residues. Per the germline V gene, CDR1 is SGHNT and CDR2 is YYREEE (reference sequence). This CDR3 is CASSLQAGVEDEQFF. The CDR3 region has the DNA TGTGCCAGCAGCTTGCAAGCGGGAGTAGAGGATGAGCAGTTCTTC.

This chain uses TRBV19 with TRBJ1-5; D not certain. The CDR3 covers 13 residues. Germline CDR1 LNHDA, CDR2 SQIVND (reference sequence). The V end was cut by 3 bases, the J end by 6 bases, with 9 bases between. CDR3 region: CASSIGRGQPQHF. The CDR3 DNA reads TGTGCCAGTAGTATTGGGCGGGGTCAGCCCCAGCATTTT. Combining the CDR3 with reference TRBV19 and TRBJ1-5 gives the whole variable domain DGGITQSPKYLFRKEGQNVTLSCEQNLNHDAMYWYRQDPGQGLRLIYYSQIVNDFQKGDIAEGYSVSREKKESFPLTVTSAQKNPTAFYLCASSIGRGQPQHFGDGTRLSIL.

On this clone itself: Other DNA variants within this sample encode the same CDR3. This chain uses TRBV6-1 with TRBJ1-5, with 7 bases aligning to TRBD1. Germline trimming cut 6 bases from V and 3 bases from J; bases unmatched to any gene: 2. This CDR3 contains 13 residues. Per germline, CDR1 MNHNS and CDR2 SASEGT. CDR3 residues: CASRGQPNQPQHF. DNA for the CDR3: TGTGCCAGCAGGGGACAGCCCAATCAGCCCCAGCATTTT.

As regards this clone: At one end, the junction sequence differs from germline, possibly due to a read error. The rearrangement links TRBV9 to TRBJ2-5; 10 bases fit TRBD2. The CDR3 spans 16 residues. Germline CDR1 reads SGDLS; CDR2 reads YYNGEE. The CDR3 here is CASSVAQREGQGTQYF. CDR3 nucleotides: TGTGCCAGCAGCGTAGCCCAGCGGGAGGGCCAAGGGACCCAGTACTTC.

This sequence joins TRBV6-1 and TRBJ1-4; TRBD1 matches 9 bases. CDR3 length equals 16 residues. With 2 bases clipped from V and 6 bases from J, the junction kept 7 bases outside the gene matches. Germline CDR1 and CDR2: MNHNS and SASEGT. The CDR3 DNA reads as TGTGCCAGCAGTGAACCCTACAGGGGGCGGGATGAAAAACTGTTTTTT. Translating gives CASSEPYRGRDEKLFF.

The V gene is TRBV11-3, the J gene TRBJ1-1; D gene uncertain. Germline loops: CDR1 SGHNT, CDR2 YENEEA. Trimming left V 3 bases short and J 4 bases short, with 9 bases between. This CDR3 region has 13 residues. CDR3 in DNA: TGTGCCAGCAGCTTCACAGTCGGCACTGAAGCTTTCTTT. As protein: CASSFTVGTEAFF.

The chain combines TRBV2 with TRBJ1-1; D may be TRBD1 (6 bases). Trimming shortened V by 4 bases and J by 5 bases, and 23 bases separated the two germline ends. Looked up from germline, CDR1 is SNHLY and CDR2 is FYNNEI. The CDR3 is 17 amino acids. CDR3 DNA sequence: TGTGCCAGCAGTGCTTTCCGGGACAAAAGTCAACGGACTGAAGCTTTCTTT. Protein sequence: CASSAFRDKSQRTEAFF.

This chain joins TRBV6-6 and TRBJ2-5, with D possibly TRBD2 on 5 matching bases. V lost 6 bases, J lost 5 bases, and 10 bases lay in between. This CDR3 spans 12 amino acids. Germline V gene data show CDR1 as MNHNY and CDR2 as SVGAGI (reference sequence). CDR3 protein: CASRAVAETQYF. The CDR3 DNA reads as TGTGCCAGCAGAGCGGTAGCGGAGACCCAGTACTTC.

V gene TRBV28 combines with J gene TRBJ1-4, with D possibly being TRBD1 (5 bases). The CDR3 length is 14 residues. Germline lookup yields CDR1 MDHEN and CDR2 SYDVKM. V lost 5 bases to trimming and J lost 0 bases, with 7 bases between them. The CDR3 is CASSVRATNEKLFF. The CDR3 region has the DNA TGTGCCAGCAGTGTCAGGGCAACTAATGAAAAACTGTTTTTT.

Comment on this clone: Germline is not matched at one junction end, which may reflect a read error. The chain joins TRBV28 to TRBJ1-2; D is unclear. Germline V lookup: CDR1 MDHEN, CDR2 SYDVKM. The CDR3 consists of 14 residues. The CDR3 is CASSTRPGSRPSNF. The CDR3 nucleotides are TGTGCCAGCAGCACCCGCCCGGGGAGCAGGCCGTCGAACTTC.